The rows below give T cell receptor beta chains drawn from one sample of a study of human T cells and chemical hapten exposure. Via MiXCR, TCRdb re-called the RACE reads, giving one row per CDR3 protein. The sample holds roughly 200,000 distinct CDR3 sequences, 24% seen once. The sample here was whole blood, taken in connection with sensitization to the hapten diphenylcyclopropenone (DPC). The receptors shown here come from a woman in her thirties or forties with alopecia areata. Some clones in this sample may be carry-over from other donors' samples. Each CDR3 is given with its conserved first and last residue. D genes are given only for firm matches. Size values are once, few and many counts, or a class for expanded clones, and some rows have none.

d_gene: TRBD1
v_gene: TRBV12-3/TRBV12-4
j_gene: TRBJ2-7
abundance: -
CDR3nt: TGTGCCAGCGCTACGGGACAGACCTACGAGCAGTACTTC
CDR3aa: CASATGQTYEQYF

d_gene: -
v_gene: TRBV6-6
j_gene: TRBJ2-7
abundance: -
CDR3nt: TGTGCCAGCAATTTAGGGGGAGCCTACGAGCAGTACTTC
CDR3aa: CASNLGGAYEQYF

d_gene: -
v_gene: TRBV6-2/TRBV6-3
j_gene: TRBJ2-7
abundance: -
CDR3nt: TGTGCCAGCAGCTCCGGTGCGGGAAGGTACTACGAGCAGTACTTC
CDR3aa: CASSSGAGRYYEQYF

d_gene: -
v_gene: TRBV10-3
j_gene: TRBJ2-5
abundance: few
CDR3nt: TGTGCCATCATGGGTAGTGAGACCCAGTACTTC
CDR3aa: CAIMGSETQYF

d_gene: TRBD2
v_gene: TRBV28
j_gene: TRBJ2-5
abundance: -
CDR3nt: TGTGCCAGCAGTTTATCCGTAGCGGGAGGGCCGAAACAAGAGACCCAGTACTTC
CDR3aa: CASSLSVAGGPKQETQYF

d_gene: -
v_gene: TRBV5-1
j_gene: TRBJ2-1
abundance: -
CDR3nt: TGCGCCAGCAGCTTGGGCGAGGCGTACAATGAGCAGTTCTTC
CDR3aa: CASSLGEAYNEQFF

d_gene: TRBD1
v_gene: TRBV5-5
j_gene: TRBJ2-6
abundance: few
CDR3nt: TGTGCCAGCAGCTTGGCTTCCGGGACAGGGTACTCTGGGGCCAACGTCCTGACTTTC
CDR3aa: CASSLASGTGYSGANVLTF

d_gene: TRBD1
v_gene: TRBV7-6
j_gene: TRBJ2-7
abundance: -
CDR3nt: TGTGCCAGCAGCTTAGAGACAGGGGGCTCCTACGAGCAGTACTTC
CDR3aa: CASSLETGGSYEQYF

d_gene: -
v_gene: TRBV4-3
j_gene: TRBJ1-4
abundance: -
CDR3nt: TGCGCCAGCAGCCAAGATGGTCCCCAGGCGAGAAATGAAAAACTGTTTTTT
CDR3aa: CASSQDGPQARNEKLFF

d_gene: -
v_gene: TRBV29-1
j_gene: TRBJ2-1
abundance: -
CDR3nt: TGCAGGCATACTGGGCGGGATAAGAACAATGAGCAGTTCTTC
CDR3aa: CRHTGRDKNNEQFF

d_gene: -
v_gene: TRBV5-4
j_gene: TRBJ2-1
abundance: few
CDR3nt: TGTGCCAGCAGCTTGGACCCATCCCCAGCCTACAATGAGCAGTTCTTC
CDR3aa: CASSLDPSPAYNEQFF

d_gene: -
v_gene: TRBV10-3
j_gene: TRBJ2-3
abundance: few
CDR3nt: TGTGCCATCAGTGAGACAAGTTCATCGGATACGCAGTATTTT
CDR3aa: CAISETSSSDTQYF

d_gene: -
v_gene: TRBV21-1
j_gene: TRBJ1-1
abundance: -
CDR3nt: TGTGCCAGCACCGGACAGGGGGCTTCTGAAGCTTTCTTT
CDR3aa: CASTGQGASEAFF

d_gene: -
v_gene: TRBV3-1
j_gene: TRBJ2-1
abundance: many
CDR3nt: TGTGCCAGCAGGGGAAGCGGAGAGCAGTTCTTC
CDR3aa: CASRGSGEQFF

d_gene: -
v_gene: TRBV29-1
j_gene: TRBJ2-5
abundance: few
CDR3nt: TGCAGCGTTGGAGGAGGGCCACAAGAGACCCAGTACTTC
CDR3aa: CSVGGGPQETQYF